This T cell receptor beta chain was retrieved from a study of blood T cell repertoires in COVID-19. Study-level background: COVID-19 samples from acute and convalescent phases originated in the United States, Italy and Spain. T cells, B-cell-depleted T cells, or PBMCs supplied cDNA or gDNA.

CDR3 length: 15 amino acids. CDR1 is SEHNR, CDR2 FQNEAQ, per germline (reference sequence). Trimming removed 5 bases from V and 6 bases from J, with 17 bases in between. This clone appeared a few times. Study processing details: Using reference gene primer amplification, nucleated cell counts were estimated. The data were produced by immunoSEQ multiplex PCR, yet TCRdb's version contains in-frame clones alone and is incomplete. V and J calls and clone size are as listed in that table; D and trimming were resolved from the DNA. The sample includes under 250,000 clones, approximately 80% of them seen just once.

The gene calls are TRBV7-9 and TRBJ2-1; possibly TRBD2 for D (5 bases). Sequenced material: peripheral blood. The source of this sequence is a human donor in a cohort sampled during active COVID-19. CDR3 nucleotides: TGTGCCAGCAGCCCTAAGTTGAGGGTATCCAATGAGCAGTTCTTC. As protein: CASSPKLRVSNEQFF.